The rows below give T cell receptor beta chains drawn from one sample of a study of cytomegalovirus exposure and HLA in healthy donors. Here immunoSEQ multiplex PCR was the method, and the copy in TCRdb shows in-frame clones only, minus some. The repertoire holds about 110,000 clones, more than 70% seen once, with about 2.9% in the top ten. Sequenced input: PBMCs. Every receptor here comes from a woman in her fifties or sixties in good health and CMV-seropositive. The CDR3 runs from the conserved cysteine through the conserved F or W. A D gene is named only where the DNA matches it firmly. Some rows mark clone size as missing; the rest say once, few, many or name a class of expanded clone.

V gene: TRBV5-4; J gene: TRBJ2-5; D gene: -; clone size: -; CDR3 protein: CASSHPVTQETQYF; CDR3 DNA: TGTGCCAGCAGCCACCCCGTTACACAAGAGACCCAGTACTTC
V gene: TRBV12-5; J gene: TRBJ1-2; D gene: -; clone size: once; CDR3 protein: CARVTLGYGYTF; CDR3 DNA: TGTGCTAGAGTGACCCTCGGGTATGGCTACACCTTC
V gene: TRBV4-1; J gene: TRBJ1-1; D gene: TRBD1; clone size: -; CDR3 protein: CASSQTPGQGRVNTEAFF; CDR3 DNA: TGCGCCAGCAGCCAAACCCCGGGACAGGGCCGGGTGAACACTGAAGCTTTCTTT
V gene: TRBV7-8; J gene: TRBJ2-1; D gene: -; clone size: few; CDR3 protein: CASMPSPVRNPYNEQFF; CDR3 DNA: TGTGCCAGCATGCCTTCCCCCGTCAGGAACCCCTACAATGAGCAGTTCTTC
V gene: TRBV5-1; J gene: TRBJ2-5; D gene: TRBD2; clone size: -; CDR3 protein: CASSLVLAGGPGETQYF; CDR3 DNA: TGCGCCAGCAGCTTGGTTCTCGCGGGAGGGCCTGGGGAGACCCAGTACTTC
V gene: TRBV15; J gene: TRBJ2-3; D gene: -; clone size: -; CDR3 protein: CATSRGRAGSTDTQYF; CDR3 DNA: TGTGCCACCAGCAGAGGACGGGCGGGGAGCACAGATACGCAGTATTTT
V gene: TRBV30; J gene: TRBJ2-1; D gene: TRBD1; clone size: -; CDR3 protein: CACWTGYEVDEQFF; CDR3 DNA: TGTGCCTGTTGGACAGGGTATGAGGTGGATGAGCAGTTCTTC
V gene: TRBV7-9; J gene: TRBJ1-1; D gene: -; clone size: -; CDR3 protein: CASSDQGNTEAFF; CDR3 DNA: TGTGCCAGCAGCGACCAGGGGAACACTGAAGCTTTCTTT
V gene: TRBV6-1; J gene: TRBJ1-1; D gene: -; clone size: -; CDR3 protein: CASRGPPTEAFF; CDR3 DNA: TGTGCCAGCCGCGGGCCACCCACTGAAGCTTTCTTT
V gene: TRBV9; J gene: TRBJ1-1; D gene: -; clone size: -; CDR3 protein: CASSPQDSEAFF; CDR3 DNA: TGTGCCAGCAGCCCGCAGGACAGTGAAGCTTTCTTT
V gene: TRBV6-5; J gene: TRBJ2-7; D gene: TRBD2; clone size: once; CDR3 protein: CASSRTLAGEYEQYF; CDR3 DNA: TGTGCCAGCAGCCGAACACTAGCGGGGGAGTACGAGCAGTACTTC
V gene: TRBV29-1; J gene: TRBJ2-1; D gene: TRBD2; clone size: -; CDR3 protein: CSVDSGTRDEQFF; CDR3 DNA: TGCAGCGTTGATAGCGGGACCCGCGATGAGCAGTTCTTC
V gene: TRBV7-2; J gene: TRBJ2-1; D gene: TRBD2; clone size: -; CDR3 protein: CASSLRGEPYNEQFF; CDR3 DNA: TGTGCCAGCAGCTTACGGGGGGAGCCCTACAATGAGCAGTTCTTC